These 21 T cell receptor beta chains came from one sample sequenced in a study of OX40 agonist ivuxolimab in advanced cancers. The method was immunoSEQ multiplex PCR; TCRdb's version includes in-frame clones alone and lacks a portion of them. In the table there are 60,000 or so clones, more than 70% of which are singletons. This specimen consisted of CD4+ or CD8+ T cells sorted from blood, obtained in a trial of the OX40 agonist ivuxolimab. These receptors all stem from an adult with an advanced solid tumor such as melanoma, head and neck, liver or kidney cancer.

J is TRBJ1-3 and V is TRBV11-2; D is perhaps TRBD1 (5 bases). CDR1 and CDR2 (germline): SGHAT, FQNNGV. This CDR3 spans 17 amino acids. V dropped 2 bases and J dropped 2 bases, with 16 bases sitting between them. In DNA form, the CDR3 reads TGTGCCAGCAGCTTACTTCGGGGATCAGGGACTGGAAACACCATATATTTT. Amino acids: CASSLLRGSGTGNTIYF.

In DNA, the CDR3 is TGCGCCAGCAGCCGGGGACAGGGAGGTGGCGAAAAACTGTTTTTT. This gives the protein CASSRGQGGGEKLFF. V is TRBV4-1 and J is TRBJ1-4, with TRBD1 matching over 9 bases. The length of the CDR3 is 15 residues. CDR1 and CDR2 (germline): MGHRA, YSYEKL. With 4 bases clipped from V and 8 bases from J, the junction kept 8 bases outside the gene matches.

The chain has TRBV10-2 and TRBJ2-7; weak D call: TRBD2 (7 bases). Trimming stripped 8 bases from V and 5 bases from J, with 13 bases between. This CDR3 contains 12 residues. CDR1 and CDR2 from the germline V gene are WSHSY and SAAADI. CDR3 in amino acids: CASGAGANEQYF. The CDR3 DNA sequence: TGCGCCAGCGGGGCGGGGGCGAACGAGCAGTACTTC.

The V and J genes are TRBV6-4 and TRBJ1-2; no clear D gene. Per germline, CDR1 MRHNA and CDR2 SNTAGT. This CDR3 spans 14 amino acids. V lost 7 bases to trimming and J lost 2 bases, with 14 bases between them. The CDR3 is CASKPAPKNYGYTF. CDR3 nucleotides: TGTGCCAGCAAGCCAGCACCCAAGAACTATGGCTACACCTTC.

V usage is TRBV7-8 and J usage is TRBJ1-5; 8 bases fit TRBD1. The CDR3 is 17 amino acids. Germline V gene sequence: CDR1 SGHVS, CDR2 FQNEAQ. V shed 1 base, J shed 0 bases, and the junction held 5 bases outside the gene matches. The CDR3 here is CASSLVWTGNSNQPQHF. The CDR3 DNA follows: TGTGCCAGCAGCTTAGTGTGGACAGGGAATAGCAATCAGCCCCAGCATTTT. The full variable domain, its missing parts supplied by reference TRBV7-8 and TRBJ1-5, is GAGVSQSPRYKVAKRGQDVALRCDPISGHVSLFWYQQALGQGPEFLTYFQNEAQLDKSGLPSDRFFAERPEGSVSTLKIQRTQQEDSAVYLCASSLVWTGNSNQPQHFGDGTRLSIL.

This chain joins TRBV5-6 and TRBJ2-3; D could derive from TRBD1 or TRBD2 (5 bases each). Trimming took off 3 bases at V and 4 bases at J, with 27 bases between the two ends. The length of the CDR3 is 19 residues. In germline, CDR1 is SGHDT, CDR2 YYEEEE. The CDR3 spells CASSYPAAWDQKYSDTQYF. In DNA, the CDR3 is TGTGCCAGCAGCTACCCTGCTGCTTGGGACCAAAAGTATTCAGATACGCAGTATTTT.

The chain uses TRBV19 and TRBJ1-6; perhaps TRBD1 as D (5 bases). Trimming stripped 4 bases from V and 6 bases from J, with 10 bases between. Looked up from germline, CDR1 is LNHDA and CDR2 is SQIVND (reference sequence). This CDR3 comprises 14 residues. CDR3 in amino acids: CASSRDRLNSPLHF. In nucleotides, the CDR3 is TGTGCCAGTAGTAGGGACCGACTTAATTCACCCCTCCACTTT.

In this sample, this clone turned up a few times. The V call is TRBV7-9, the J call TRBJ1-2; D not resolved. This CDR3 is 14 amino acids long. Trimming removed 3 bases from V and 5 bases from J, with 13 bases in between. Germline loops: CDR1 SEHNR, CDR2 FQNEAQ (reference sequence). CDR3 amino acids: CASSFGGNTYGYTF. The CDR3 DNA follows: TGTGCCAGCAGCTTCGGCGGAAATACATATGGCTACACCTTC.

V and J are TRBV4-1 and TRBJ1-1, with D possibly TRBD1 on 6 matching bases. V dropped 4 bases and J dropped 1 base, with 7 bases sitting between them. CDR3 length equals 13 residues. Germline lookup yields CDR1 MGHRA and CDR2 YSYEKL. The CDR3 sequence is CASSRGQNTEAFF. CDR3 DNA: TGCGCCAGCAGCCGGGGACAGAACACTGAAGCTTTCTTT.

The chain recombines TRBV30 with TRBJ2-7; the D is unclear. V shed 4 bases and J shed 3 bases, with 7 bases lying between them. The CDR3 is 11 residues long. Looked up from germline, CDR1 is GTSNPN and CDR2 is SVGIG (reference sequence). CDR3 in amino acids: CAWISNYEQYF. The CDR3 DNA reads as TGTGCCTGGATCTCCAACTACGAGCAGTACTTC.

J is TRBJ1-3 and V is TRBV19, with 9 positions matching TRBD1. Germline trimming cut 4 bases from V and 1 base from J; bases unmatched to any gene: 5. CDR1 LNHDA and CDR2 SQIVND come from the germline V gene (reference sequence). The CDR3 covers 16 residues. CDR3: CASSRTDRGSGNTIYF. The CDR3 coding sequence is TGTGCCAGTAGTAGAACGGACAGGGGTTCTGGAAACACCATATATTTT.

This chain connects TRBV18 to TRBJ1-2; possible D gene TRBD1, 5 bases. V shed 6 bases and J shed 4 bases, with 15 bases lying between them. Germline V gene lookup returns CDR1 KGHSH and CDR2 LQKENI. The CDR3 is 14 residues long. CDR3 coding DNA: TGTGCCAGCTCCCCCGACGGGACCGGCTATGGCTACACCTTC. Amino acid sequence: CASSPDGTGYGYTF.

The chain combines TRBV7-2 with TRBJ1-6, with a tentative D call TRBD1 (5 bases). CDR1 SGHTA and CDR2 FQGNSA come from the germline V gene. The ends were cut back, 3 bases at V and 1 base at J, with 16 bases in the middle. The CDR3 length is 18 residues. CDR3 nucleotide sequence: TGTGCCAGCAGCTTCTGGGGCCCTGGGGGGTCCTATAATTCACCCCTCCACTTT. Its protein is CASSFWGPGGSYNSPLHF.

The gene calls are TRBV19 and TRBJ1-5; TRBD1 matches 12 bases. Per germline, CDR1 LNHDA and CDR2 SQIVND (reference sequence). The CDR3 runs 16 residues. Germline trimming cut 7 bases from V and 6 bases from J; bases unmatched to any gene: 10. Here the CDR3 reads CASTLRGTGGLQPQHF. DNA of the CDR3: TGTGCCAGTACCCTAAGGGGGACAGGGGGCCTTCAGCCCCAGCATTTT. Combining the CDR3 with reference TRBV19 and TRBJ1-5 gives the whole variable domain DGGITQSPKYLFRKEGQNVTLSCEQNLNHDAMYWYRQDPGQGLRLIYYSQIVNDFQKGDIAEGYSVSREKKESFPLTVTSAQKNPTAFYLCASTLRGTGGLQPQHFGDGTRLSIL.

The chain has TRBV7-6 and TRBJ1-3; D not resolved. CDR3 length equals 14 residues. The ends were cut back, 5 bases at V and 2 bases at J, with 10 bases in the middle. CDR1 and CDR2 (germline): SGHVS, FNYEAQ. In DNA, the CDR3 is TGTGCCAGCAGCCCGAGGGTTCCTGGAAACACCATATATTTT. Encoded protein: CASSPRVPGNTIYF.

V gene TRBV5-4 combines with J gene TRBJ2-7; weak D call: TRBD1 (6 bases). V was pared by 3 bases and J by 2 bases, with 15 bases between. The CDR3 contains 15 residues. CDR1 SGHNT and CDR2 YYREEE come from the germline V gene (reference sequence). The CDR3 loop is CASSSRTELTYEQYF. CDR3 DNA: TGTGCCAGCAGCTCCCGGACAGAGCTCACCTACGAGCAGTACTTC. Full variable domain (rest looked up from reference TRBV5-4 and TRBJ2-7): ETGVTQSPTHLIKTRGQQVTLRCSSQSGHNTVSWYQQALGQGPQFIFQYYREEENGRGNFPPRFSGLQFPNYSSELNVNALELDDSALYLCASSSRTELTYEQYFGPGTRLTVT.

This clone showed up just a few times. The chain has TRBV18 and TRBJ1-1; 7 nucleotides line up with TRBD1. The trim removed 4 bases at V and 3 bases at J, leaving 11 bases unmatched. The V gene's germline CDR1 is KGHSH and CDR2 LQKENI. The CDR3 sequence is 16 residues long. The CDR3 coding sequence is TGTGCCAGCTCACGCGAACAGACAGGGTGGCACACTGAAGCTTTCTTT. Its translation: CASSREQTGWHTEAFF.

V and J are TRBV5-1 and TRBJ2-5; 10 bases fit TRBD2. Trimming took 0 bases from V and 2 from J; bases not matched to a gene: 4. CDR1 is SGHRS, CDR2 YFSETQ, per germline. The CDR3 runs 16 residues. The CDR3 loop is CASSLERGGTQETQYF. CDR3 nucleotide sequence: TGCGCCAGCAGCTTGGAGCGGGGGGGCACTCAAGAGACCCAGTACTTC.

The CDR3: CASSYPDPPYEQYF. In nucleotides, the CDR3 is TGTGCCAGCAGCTACCCCGACCCTCCCTACGAGCAGTACTTC. The genes are TRBV5-4 and TRBJ2-7; D is ambiguous. CDR1 SGHNT and CDR2 YYREEE come from the germline V gene (reference sequence). V was shortened by 3 bases and J by 2 bases, with 12 bases between the two germline ends. The CDR3 is made up of 14 amino acids.

The V call is TRBV10-3, the J call TRBJ2-3; no reliable D call. Trimming shortened V by 7 bases and J by 0 bases, and 17 bases separated the two germline ends. Germline V gene lookup returns CDR1 ENHRY and CDR2 SYGVKD. This CDR3 region has 16 residues. CDR3: CAIKDAQPRSTDTQYF. The CDR3 nucleotides read TGTGCCATCAAAGATGCCCAACCCAGGAGCACAGATACGCAGTATTTT.

The J gene is TRBJ1-2, the V gene TRBV9; 7 nucleotides align to TRBD1. The trim removed 4 bases at V and 4 bases at J, leaving 13 bases unmatched. The germline CDR1 and CDR2 sequences are SGDLS and YYNGEE. The CDR3 sequence is 16 residues long. DNA of the CDR3: TGTGCCAGCAGCCCAAGACAGGGAACAGGTCCCTATGGCTACACCTTC. This sequence encodes CASSPRQGTGPYGYTF.